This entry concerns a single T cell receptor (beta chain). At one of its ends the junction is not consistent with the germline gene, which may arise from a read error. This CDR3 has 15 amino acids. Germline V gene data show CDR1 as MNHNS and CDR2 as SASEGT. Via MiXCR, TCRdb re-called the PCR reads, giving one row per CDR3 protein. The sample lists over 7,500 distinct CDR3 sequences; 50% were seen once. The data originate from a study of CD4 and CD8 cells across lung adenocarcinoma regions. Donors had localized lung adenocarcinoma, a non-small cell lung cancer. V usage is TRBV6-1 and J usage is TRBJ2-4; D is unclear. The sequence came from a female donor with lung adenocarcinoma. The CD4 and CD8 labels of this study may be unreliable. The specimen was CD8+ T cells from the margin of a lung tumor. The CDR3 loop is CASSEAPGAKNIQYF. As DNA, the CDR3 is TGTGCCAGCAGCGAGGCGCCAGGAGCCAAAAACATTCAGTATTTC.